Presented here are 32 T cell receptor beta chains from one specimen sequenced in a study of shared clonotypes between healthy human individuals. Clones were read by immunoSEQ multiplex PCR, and TCRdb kept only the in-frame ones, dropping some. The table shows around 1.6 million clones, with around 98% occurring only once. Sequencing used naive CD4+ T cells sorted from blood. Subset in this sample: CD45RA+ positively selected. These receptors originate from a man younger than 40 in good health.

J is TRBJ1-1 and V is TRBV27; TRBD1 aligns across 9 bases. The CDR3 loop spans 15 amino acids. The trim removed 6 bases at V and 3 bases at J, leaving 8 bases unmatched. Germline CDR1 reads MNHEY; CDR2 reads SMNVEV (reference sequence). CDR3 sequence: CASSRQGVLDTEAFF. CDR3 DNA sequence: TGTGCCAGCAGCCGACAGGGGGTGTTGGACACTGAAGCTTTCTTT.

The chain employs TRBV28 and TRBJ1-3; TRBD1 might be the D (5 bases). CDR1 is MDHEN and CDR2 is SYDVKM in the germline V gene. V was cut by 6 bases and J by 0 bases, with 21 bases left in between. This CDR3 region has 18 residues. The CDR3 DNA follows: TGTGCCAGCAGCAATACGGGACGGTGGGGAGTCTCTGGAAACACCATATATTTT. Translated: CASSNTGRWGVSGNTIYF.

This chain uses TRBV9 with TRBJ2-7; maybe TRBD1 (6 bases). The CDR3 is made up of 15 amino acids. The germline V and J ends were trimmed by 0 bases and 7 bases, with 17 bases remaining between them. CDR1 and CDR2 (germline): SGDLS, YYNGEE. The CDR3 nucleotides read TGTGCCAGCAGCGTAGATCTAGCTGGGCAGGGGGAGCAGTACTTC. Encoded protein: CASSVDLAGQGEQYF. Supplemented by reference TRBV9 and TRBJ2-7, the full variable domain reads DSGVTQTPKHLITATGQRVTLRCSPRSGDLSVYWYQQSLDQGLQFLIQYYNGEERAKGNILERFSAQQFPDLHSELNLSSLELGDSALYFCASSVDLAGQGEQYFGPGTRLTVT.

The genes are TRBV27 and TRBJ1-2, with D maybe TRBD1 (6 bases). Deletions cut 4 bases from V and 3 bases from J, with 18 bases between. This CDR3 has 16 residues. From germline, CDR1 is MNHEY and CDR2 SMNVEV (reference sequence). The CDR3 protein is CASSSGIRGLDYGYTF. The CDR3 DNA is TGTGCCAGCAGTTCCGGGATCAGGGGATTAGACTATGGCTACACCTTC.

This clone was picked up one time. The chain is built from TRBV10-1 and TRBJ2-1; TRBD1 aligns across 7 bases. This CDR3 is 14 amino acids long. V trimming: 6 bases; J trimming: 4 bases; junction bases outside the gene matches: 6. Germline V CDR1 and CDR2: WNHNN, SYGVQD (reference sequence). CDR3 amino acids: CASSRDSKYNEQFF. As DNA, the CDR3 is TGCGCCAGCAGCCGGGACAGCAAGTACAATGAGCAGTTCTTC.

CDR3 sequence reads: CASSLGRGDEQFF. CDR3 DNA sequence: TGTGCCAGCAGCTTAGGTCGGGGGGATGAGCAGTTCTTC. The gene calls are TRBV7-9 and TRBJ2-1; 7 nucleotides line up with TRBD2. V gave up 1 base and J gave up 8 bases; unmatched junction bases: 2. The CDR3 runs 13 residues. Germline values: CDR1 SEHNR, CDR2 FQNEAQ (reference sequence).

The chain has TRBV19 and TRBJ2-7; 14 bases align to TRBD2. This CDR3 has 17 amino acids. CDR1 is LNHDA, CDR2 SQIVND, per germline (reference sequence). The V and J ends lost 1 base and 7 bases, in that order; junction bases with no gene match: 9. The CDR3 sequence: CASSIGQGLAGVGEQYF. The CDR3 DNA is TGTGCCAGTAGTATAGGCCAGGGACTAGCGGGAGTTGGTGAGCAGTACTTC.

As for this clone: This specimen includes other DNA sequences encoding the same CDR3. V is TRBV14 and J is TRBJ1-1; TRBD1 matches at 7 bases. The CDR3 extends over 13 amino acids. CDR1 and CDR2 from the germline V gene are SGHDN and FVKESK. Unmatched junction bases numbered 1, after V lost 4 bases and J lost 2 bases. The DNA of the CDR3 is TGTGCCAGCAGCCGGGACAGAAACACTGAAGCTTTCTTT. Encoded protein: CASSRDRNTEAFF.

The CDR3 here is CASSPSVGELFF. The CDR3, as DNA: TGTGCCAGCAGCCCATCGGTCGGGGAGCTGTTTTTT. The chain uses TRBV14 and TRBJ2-2; D ambiguous. CDR3 length: 12 residues. Germline V gene lookup returns CDR1 SGHDN and CDR2 FVKESK. V was shortened by 4 bases and J by 7 bases, with 7 bases between the two germline ends.

Concerning this clone: Other DNA sequences in this sample translate to the same CDR3. The rearrangement joins TRBV7-2 to TRBJ1-4; D unresolved. V was clipped by 4 bases and J by 10 bases, with 16 bases between them. Germline-derived CDR1 and CDR2 are SGHTA and FQGNSA. CDR3 length equals 14 residues. As DNA, the CDR3 is TGTGCCAGCAGCTCGCCTTCGTACTCAGGAAAACTGTTTTTT. Amino acid sequence: CASSSPSYSGKLFF.

This sequence joins TRBV5-1 and TRBJ2-5, with 7 bases aligning to TRBD2. Losses at the gene ends were 2 bases for V and 0 bases for J; bases not matched to a gene: 4. The CDR3 contains 15 residues. Germline V gene sequence: CDR1 SGHRS, CDR2 YFSETQ. The CDR3 is CASSFLAGNQETQYF. CDR3 nucleotides: TGCGCCAGCAGCTTTTTAGCGGGTAACCAAGAGACCCAGTACTTC.

The genes are TRBV7-6 and TRBJ2-5; D is unclear. Germline CDR1 reads SGHVS; CDR2 reads FNYEAQ. The CDR3 runs 13 residues. Trimming removed 1 base from V and 2 bases from J, with 5 bases in between. The CDR3, as DNA: TGTGCCAGCAGCTTAGAGAGACAAGAGACCCAGTACTTC. Its protein is CASSLERQETQYF.

This clone appeared a single time. The sample carries other DNA sequences with the same CDR3. This chain connects TRBV9 to TRBJ2-5; D is undetermined. With 2 bases removed from V and 3 bases from J, the gap between germline ends came to 2 bases. The CDR3 covers 11 residues. From germline, CDR1 is SGDLS and CDR2 YYNGEE. The CDR3 sequence is CASSVEETQYF. CDR3 in DNA: TGTGCCAGCAGCGTTGAAGAGACCCAGTACTTC. The full variable domain, in which reference TRBV9 and TRBJ2-5 provide the parts outside the CDR3, is DSGVTQTPKHLITATGQRVTLRCSPRSGDLSVYWYQQSLDQGLQFLIQYYNGEERAKGNILERFSAQQFPDLHSELNLSSLELGDSALYFCASSVEETQYFGPGTRLLVL.

The chain recombines TRBV2 with TRBJ2-1, with 14 bases that match TRBD2. The CDR3 contains 20 residues. Germline V gene lookup returns CDR1 SNHLY and CDR2 FYNNEI. Trimming took 4 bases from V and 1 from J; bases not matched to a gene: 12. CDR3 sequence (DNA): TGTGCCAGCAGTGTGCCCGCAGGGACTAGCGGGAGCGGGTCCTACAATGAGCAGTTCTTC. Its translation: CASSVPAGTSGSGSYNEQFF. Drawing the rest from reference TRBV2 and TRBJ2-1, the complete variable domain is EPEVTQTPSHQVTQMGQEVILRCVPISNHLYFYWYRQILGQKVEFLVSFYNNEISEKSEIFDDQFSVERPDGSNFTLKIRSTKLEDSAMYFCASSVPAGTSGSGSYNEQFFGPGTRLTVL.

The chain uses TRBV19 and TRBJ1-1, with D perhaps TRBD1 (5 bases). The CDR3 covers 12 residues. Trimming took off 3 bases at V and 8 bases at J, with 10 bases between the two ends. The germline V gene encodes CDR1 LNHDA and CDR2 SQIVND (reference sequence). CDR3 nucleotides: TGTGCCAGTAGTATTTTGGGGCTCGAAGCTTTCTTT. Amino acids: CASSILGLEAFF.

V is TRBV7-9 and J is TRBJ2-3; 7 nucleotides align to TRBD1. The trim removed 6 bases at V and 3 bases at J, leaving 9 bases unmatched. CDR1 is SEHNR and CDR2 is FQNEAQ in the germline V gene (reference sequence). The CDR3 loop spans 15 amino acids. The CDR3 DNA sequence: TGTGCCAGCAGTTCTTCCCGACAGGGAACAGATACGCAGTATTTT. As protein: CASSSSRQGTDTQYF.

This sequence joins TRBV11-2 and TRBJ2-2; the match to TRBD2 covers 8 bases. This CDR3 is 16 amino acids long. Germline values: CDR1 SGHAT, CDR2 FQNNGV. Unmatched junction bases numbered 9, after V lost 3 bases and J lost 6 bases. CDR3 amino acids: CASSFVASGRPGELFF. The DNA of the CDR3 is TGTGCCAGCAGCTTTGTGGCTAGCGGGCGGCCCGGGGAGCTGTTTTTT.

The V gene is TRBV4-1, the J gene TRBJ1-1; TRBD1 might be the D (5 bases). This CDR3 spans 14 amino acids. Trimming removed 0 bases from V and 11 bases from J, with 16 bases in between. Germline assignment: CDR1 MGHRA and CDR2 YSYEKL. The CDR3 protein is CASSQDEYRRDAFF. CDR3 DNA sequence: TGCGCCAGCAGCCAAGATGAATACAGGCGTGATGCTTTCTTT.

The rearrangement links TRBV27 to TRBJ2-3; no clear D. The CDR3 spans 11 residues. Germline V gene data show CDR1 as MNHEY and CDR2 as SMNVEV (reference sequence). Trimming cost V 5 bases and J 6 bases, with 6 bases left between them. CDR3 residues: CASSRLDTQYF. CDR3 DNA: TGTGCCAGCAGTCGGTTGGATACGCAGTATTTT.

CDR3 in amino acids: CASSFVRSGNPDTQYF. The CDR3 nucleotides read TGTGCCAGCAGTTTTGTGAGGAGCGGGAACCCAGATACGCAGTATTTT. V is TRBV27 and J is TRBJ2-3; 7 positions agree with TRBD2. This CDR3 region has 16 residues. J was trimmed by 4 bases and V by 3 bases; bases with no gene match: 10. Germline values: CDR1 MNHEY, CDR2 SMNVEV (reference sequence).

This clone was seen once. The rearrangement joins TRBV5-1 to TRBJ2-7, with D maybe TRBD2 (5 bases). This CDR3 region has 16 residues. The V gene's germline CDR1 is SGHRS and CDR2 YFSETQ. V lost 5 bases and J lost 0, with 18 bases in between. The CDR3 is CASRIYATGFSYEQYF. DNA for the CDR3: TGCGCCAGCAGAATCTATGCGACGGGATTCTCCTACGAGCAGTACTTC.

CDR3 DNA sequence: TGTGCCAGCAGCTTGGGTCCTAGCGGGAGGGCCTACGAGCAGTACTTC. Its translation: CASSLGPSGRAYEQYF. J is TRBJ2-7 and V is TRBV7-2; 12 bases are shared with TRBD2. Losses at the gene ends were 3 bases for V and 2 bases for J; bases not matched to a gene: 5. This CDR3 is 16 amino acids long. CDR1 is SGHTA and CDR2 is FQGNSA in the germline V gene.

The chain uses TRBV10-2 and TRBJ2-5; 7 bases agree with TRBD2. The trim removed 7 bases at V and 5 bases at J, leaving 4 bases unmatched. This CDR3 contains 12 residues. CDR1 WSHSY and CDR2 SAAADI come from the germline V gene. The DNA for the CDR3 is TGCGCCAGCAAAAGCGGGGCGGAGACCCAGTACTTC. Translated: CASKSGAETQYF.

The chain is built from TRBV19 and TRBJ1-3; no clear D gene. The CDR3 consists of 12 residues. Germline V gives CDR1 LNHDA, CDR2 SQIVND (reference sequence). V shed 6 bases and J shed 2 bases, with 5 bases lying between them. The CDR3 DNA sequence: TGTGCCAGTAGCCCAACTGGAAACACCATATATTTT. It encodes CASSPTGNTIYF.

The rearrangement joins TRBV2 to TRBJ1-1; 9 positions match TRBD1. The CDR3 has 15 amino acids. The germline gives CDR1 SNHLY, CDR2 FYNNEI. V lost 7 bases to trimming and J lost 1 base; unmatched junction nucleotides: 7. CDR3 residues: CASNLPDRGNTEAFF. Here the CDR3 DNA reads TGTGCCAGCAATCTACCGGACAGGGGGAACACTGAAGCTTTCTTT.

This rearrangement joins TRBV18 to TRBJ2-1, with 9 bases fitting TRBD2. Germline loops: CDR1 KGHSH, CDR2 LQKENI. The CDR3 extends over 18 amino acids. J was trimmed by 6 bases and V by 4 bases; bases with no gene match: 16. The CDR3 DNA reads TGTGCCAGCTCACGAAGGCTGCAACGAGCGGGAGGCCTCAATGAGCAGTTCTTC. Protein: CASSRRLQRAGGLNEQFF.

The rearrangement uses TRBV7-7 and TRBJ2-1; 12 positions agree with TRBD2. This CDR3 spans 17 amino acids. The germline V gene has CDR1 SSHAT and CDR2 FNYEAQ (reference sequence). Unmatched junction bases numbered 9, after V lost 5 bases and J lost 4 bases. The CDR3 loop is CASSQGLAGNVYNEQFF. The CDR3 DNA reads TGTGCCAGCAGCCAAGGACTAGCGGGGAATGTATACAATGAGCAGTTCTTC. The variable domain in full, with the rest retrieved from reference TRBV7-7 and TRBJ2-1, is GAGVSQSPRYKVTKRGQDVTLRCDPISSHATLYWYQQALGQGPEFLTYFNYEAQPDKSGLPSDRFSAERPEGSISTLTIQRTEQRDSAMYRCASSQGLAGNVYNEQFFGPGTRLTVL.

This CDR3 reads CASSPSQNRGNEKLFF. In DNA form, the CDR3 reads TGTGCCAGCTCACCCTCTCAAAACAGGGGAAATGAAAAACTGTTTTTT. The V call is TRBV18, the J call TRBJ1-4; 7 nucleotides align to TRBD1. The junction had 9 bases not matched to a gene; V was cut back by 3 bases and J by 5 bases. CDR1 KGHSH and CDR2 LQKENI come from the germline V gene. The CDR3 runs 16 residues.

V gene TRBV9 combines with J gene TRBJ2-1, with D possibly called TRBD1 or TRBD2 (5 bases each). V was pared by 2 bases and J by 7 bases, with 34 bases between. This CDR3 spans 21 amino acids. Germline V lookup: CDR1 SGDLS, CDR2 YYNGEE. Here the CDR3 DNA reads TGTGCCAGCAGCGTCGGGCTCAGGGAACCCGTTGCCCGGGGCAGAAAAAATGAGCAGTTCTTC. Translating it yields CASSVGLREPVARGRKNEQFF.

The rearrangement links TRBV5-1 to TRBJ2-1; maybe TRBD1 (6 bases). This CDR3 region has 15 residues. Trimming removed 3 bases from V and 10 bases from J, with 20 bases in between. CDR1 SGHRS and CDR2 YFSETQ come from the germline V gene. CDR3 sequence: CASSWTAPVNLEQFF. The CDR3 nucleotides read TGCGCCAGCAGCTGGACAGCCCCTGTTAATTTGGAGCAGTTCTTC.

This sequence joins TRBV7-2 and TRBJ2-3; 14 bases are shared with TRBD2. The CDR3 covers 15 residues. Germline values: CDR1 SGHTA, CDR2 FQGNSA. The junction had 11 bases not matched to a gene; V was cut back by 8 bases and J by 10 bases. CDR3 bases: TGTGCCAGCGGACTAGCGGGGGGCCCGGGGGGGCCGCAGTATTTT. It translates to CASGLAGGPGGPQYF.

The chain links TRBV5-1 to TRBJ2-1; no reliable D call. V was trimmed by 4 bases and J by 12 bases, leaving 17 bases between them. This CDR3 is built from 13 residues. Germline V gene data show CDR1 as SGHRS and CDR2 as YFSETQ. CDR3 in amino acids: CASSDATVGRQFF. CDR3 sequence (DNA): TGCGCCAGCAGCGACGCGACGGTCGGTAGGCAGTTCTTC.